This T cell receptor beta chain was captured by sequencing in a study of T-cell reconstitution after alpha-beta-depleted transplantation in children. Germline V gene data show CDR1 as SGHTA and CDR2 as FQGNSA. Trimming left V 0 bases short and J 7 bases short, with 10 bases between. The CDR3 is made up of 13 amino acids. This clonotype was counted at least ten times. Unique molecular identifiers were incorporated during preparation of the TCRbeta library. TCRdb independently ran MiXCR on the PCR reads; one entry per CDR3 protein. The sample has roughly 220,000 distinct CDR3 sequences, 9.7% seen once. The V and J genes are TRBV7-2 and TRBJ2-7; D possibly matches TRBD1 or TRBD2 (5 bases each). This material consisted of PBMCs from the stem cell graft donor, taken from the stem cell graft. The TCR was taken from a human donor who donated a stem cell graft to a child with SCID. The CDR3, as DNA: TGTGCCAGCAGCTTAGCGCGAGGGGTAGAGCAGTACTTC. This translates into CASSLARGVEQYF.